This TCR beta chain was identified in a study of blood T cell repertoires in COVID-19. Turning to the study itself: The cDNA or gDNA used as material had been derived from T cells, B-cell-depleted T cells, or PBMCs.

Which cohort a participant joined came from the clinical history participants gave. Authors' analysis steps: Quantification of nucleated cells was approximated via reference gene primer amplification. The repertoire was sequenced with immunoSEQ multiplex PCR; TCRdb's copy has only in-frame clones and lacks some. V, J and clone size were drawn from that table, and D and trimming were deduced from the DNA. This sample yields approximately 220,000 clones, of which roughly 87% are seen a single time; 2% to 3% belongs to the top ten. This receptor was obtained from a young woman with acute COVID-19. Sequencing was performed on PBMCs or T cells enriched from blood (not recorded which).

The CDR3 sequence is CASNPRGMSEKLFF. In DNA form, the CDR3 reads TGTGCCAGCAATCCAAGGGGGATGAGTGAAAAACTGTTTTTT. The V gene is TRBV6-1, the J gene TRBJ1-4; a weak D match, TRBD1 (6 bases). The CDR3 is 14 amino acids. The germline V and J ends were trimmed by 7 bases and 7 bases, with 16 bases remaining between them. Germline V gene sequence: CDR1 MNHNS, CDR2 SASEGT.